This is a list of T cell receptor beta chains from one sample in a study of regulatory T cells in long-lasting Graves disease. MiXCR was run by TCRdb on the multiplex PCR reads, yielding one entry per CDR3 protein. Seen here are 500,000 to 800,000 distinct CDR3 sequences, 25% to 35% observed once, and the top ten hold 40% to 55%. Here the sequenced sample was peripheral blood mononuclear cells (PBMCs), taken when the disease was refractory, from a patient treated with antithyroid drugs. The receptors come from a female donor with Graves disease. The CDR3 runs from the conserved cysteine through the conserved F or W. D genes are given only for firm matches. Clone size is not always given. Where it is, it says once, few, many or a class for expanded clones.

>TRBJ2-5|once|TRBV18|TRBD2
CTSSPRDYHQETQYF
TGTACCAGCTCACCACGGGACTACCACCAAGAGACCCAGTACTTC
>TRBJ1-3|NA|TRBV20-1|TRBD1
CSAKGQGVGNTIYF
TGCAGTGCCAAGGGACAGGGGGTTGGAAACACCATATATTTT
>TRBJ2-7|NA|TRBV20-1|TRBD2
CSARPLGLATYEQYF
TGCAGTGCTAGGCCGCTCGGACTAGCGACCTACGAGCAGTACTTC
>TRBJ2-7|NA|TRBV12-3/TRBV12-4|TRBD1
CASSSGQGFNAGCYEQYF
TGTGCCAGCAGTTCGGGACAGGGGTTCAACGCCGGGTGCTACGAGCAGTACTTC
>TRBJ1-5|few|TRBV20-1|TRBD1
CSARAGTGAYSNQPQHF
TGCAGTGCTAGAGCCGGGACAGGGGCATATAGCAATCAGCCCCAGCATTTT
>TRBJ1-1|NA|TRBV15|NA
CATSRARLLNTEAFF
TGTGCCACCAGCAGAGCTCGGTTATTGAACACTGAAGCTTTCTTT
>TRBJ2-5|NA|TRBV11-2|TRBD2
CASSLDTSGSGETQYF
TGTGCCAGCAGCTTAGACACTAGCGGGAGTGGAGAGACCCAGTACTTC
>TRBJ2-5|few|TRBV20-1|TRBD1
CSARGTGGFRETQYF
TGCAGTGCTAGGGGGACAGGGGGCTTTCGGGAGACCCAGTACTTC
>TRBJ2-5|NA|TRBV10-3|TRBD1
CAIGGQGRSGETQYF
TGTGCCATCGGGGGACAGGGCAGGAGCGGAGAGACCCAGTACTTC
>TRBJ2-4|few|TRBV7-3|NA
CASSSLTQGKNIQYF
TGTGCCAGCAGCTCCTTGACCCAGGGCAAAAACATTCAGTACTTC
>TRBJ2-7|NA|TRBV12-3/TRBV12-4|TRBD1
CASRGDRGYEQYF
TGTGCCAGCAGAGGGGACAGGGGCTACGAGCAGTACTTC
>TRBJ1-2|NA|TRBV29-1|TRBD1
CSVYRGQRYGYTF
TGCAGCGTTTACAGGGGGCAGCGCTATGGCTACACCTTC
>TRBJ1-1|many|TRBV5-1|NA
CASSKQGANTEAFF
TGTGCCAGCAGCAAACAGGGCGCGAACACTGAAGCTTTCTTT
>TRBJ1-5|few|TRBV6-2/TRBV6-3|TRBD1
CASSYRGRDNQPQHF
TGTGCCAGCAGCTACAGGGGTAGGGACAATCAGCCCCAGCATTTT
>TRBJ2-2|NA|TRBV24-1|TRBD1
CATNELRVGSGTGKKSGELFF
TGTGCCACCAATGAGCTTAGGGTGGGATCCGGGACAGGGAAAAAGAGCGGGGAGCTGTTTTTT
>TRBJ2-7|NA|TRBV9|TRBD2
CASSPQIAGASYEQYF
TGTGCCAGCAGCCCCCAAATAGCGGGCGCCTCCTACGAGCAGTACTTC
>TRBJ1-4|few|TRBV13|NA
CASSQPGTKVLFF
TGTGCCAGCAGCCAACCTGGGACAAAGGTTTTGTTTTTT
>TRBJ2-5|few|TRBV20-1|TRBD1
CSAVRQGQETQYF
TGCAGTGCTGTCAGACAGGGCCAAGAGACCCAGTACTTC
>TRBJ2-3|NA|TRBV18|NA
CASSPGFNVHTQYF
TGTGCCAGCTCGCCCGGGTTTAACGTCCATACGCAGTATTTT
>TRBJ2-7|few|TRBV2|TRBD2
CASSVGGAGVVVEQYF
TGTGCCAGCAGTGTAGGTGGAGCGGGAGTGGTAGTCGAGCAGTACTTC
>TRBJ1-1|NA|TRBV19|NA
CASSIWPGPEAFF
TGTGCCAGTAGTATATGGCCAGGGCCTGAAGCTTTCTTT
>TRBJ1-1|few|TRBV7-3|TRBD1
CASSPRTGMMTEAFF
TGTGCCAGCAGCCCCCGGACAGGGATGATGACTGAAGCTTTCTTT
>TRBJ2-5|NA|TRBV9|TRBD1
CASSAGQVETQYF
TGTGCCAGCAGCGCCGGACAGGTGGAGACCCAGTACTTC
>TRBJ1-1|many|TRBV20-1|TRBD1
CSARDRTGGHTEAFF
TGCAGTGCTAGAGATCGAACAGGGGGCCATACTGAAGCTTTCTTT
>TRBJ1-1|NA|TRBV5-1|NA
CASSFDQAEAFF
TGCGCCAGCAGCTTTGACCAGGCTGAAGCTTTCTTT
>TRBJ1-2|NA|TRBV5-1|NA
CASSLAHYNDGYTF
TGCGCCAGCAGCTTGGCCCATTACAATGATGGCTACACCTTC
>TRBJ1-1|many|TRBV11-2|NA
CASSLVTGRGRGNTEAFF
TGTGCCAGCAGCTTAGTAACCGGCCGGGGACGGGGGAACACTGAAGCTTTCTTT
>TRBJ1-5|NA|TRBV6-1|NA
CASTLRTGNQPQHF
TGTGCCAGCACCCTACGGACAGGCAATCAGCCCCAGCATTTT
>TRBJ2-5|NA|TRBV7-9|NA
CASSLPNQLGQETQYF
TGTGCCAGCAGCCTGCCCAACCAACTCGGGCAAGAGACCCAGTACTTC
>TRBJ1-1|many|TRBV5-1|NA
CASRLDSAMNTEAFF
TGCGCCAGCAGACTAGACAGCGCCATGAACACTGAAGCTTTCTTT
>TRBJ2-7|NA|TRBV5-1|TRBD1
CASSSLTGGDSYEQYF
TGCGCCAGCAGCTCGTTAACAGGGGGCGATTCCTACGAGCAGTACTTC
>TRBJ1-2|NA|TRBV5-1|NA
CASSTSDSVYGYTF
TGCGCCAGCAGCACCTCCGACAGCGTCTATGGCTACACCTTC
>TRBJ2-7|few|TRBV5-1|TRBD1
CASSRGTGNHEQYF
TGCGCCAGCAGCCGAGGGACAGGGAACCACGAGCAGTACTTC
>TRBJ1-1|NA|TRBV12-3/TRBV12-4|TRBD1
CASSFGQGAMNTEAFF
TGTGCCAGCAGTTTCGGGCAGGGGGCGATGAACACTGAAGCTTTCTTT
>TRBJ2-7|NA|TRBV29-1|NA
CSVEGIRTETYEQYF
TGCAGCGTTGAAGGCATAAGGACGGAGACCTACGAGCAGTACTTC
>TRBJ1-2|many|TRBV6-1|TRBD1
CASSPPPGTGGNYGYTF
TGTGCCAGCAGTCCCCCTCCAGGGACAGGGGGAAACTATGGCTACACCTTC
>TRBJ2-5|many|TRBV12-3/TRBV12-4|TRBD2
CASSLELAGRAQETQYF
TGTGCCAGCAGTTTAGAACTAGCGGGGAGGGCACAAGAGACCCAGTACTTC
>TRBJ1-1|many|TRBV12-3/TRBV12-4|NA
CASRPQNTEAFF
TGTGCCAGCAGACCCCAGAACACTGAAGCTTTCTTT
>TRBJ1-2|many|TRBV6-5|TRBD1
CASSYYPGTPGQGYSGYTF
TGTGCCAGCAGTTATTACCCTGGTACGCCGGGACAGGGTTATTCTGGCTACACCTTC
>TRBJ1-1|NA|TRBV19|TRBD1
CASHRKGARKAMNTEAFF
TGTGCCAGTCACAGAAAGGGGGCGCGTAAAGCCATGAACACTGAAGCTTTCTTT
>TRBJ1-1|NA|TRBV7-2|TRBD1
CASSLKDRATEAFF
TGTGCCAGCAGCTTAAAGGACAGGGCGACTGAAGCTTTCTTT
>TRBJ1-3|few|TRBV7-3|NA
CASSLTGGANTIYF
TGTGCCAGCAGCTTAACTGGGGGCGCGAACACCATATATTTT
>TRBJ1-5|few|TRBV19|TRBD1
CASSPWSRGRGQPQHF
TGTGCCAGTAGCCCATGGTCGAGGGGGCGCGGTCAGCCCCAGCATTTT
>TRBJ2-7|few|TRBV14|NA
CASSQEGVYEQYF
TGTGCCAGCAGCCAAGAGGGAGTCTACGAGCAGTACTTC
>TRBJ1-2|NA|TRBV7-9|NA
CTSSTEGYGYTF
TGTACCAGCAGCACCGAGGGCTATGGCTACACCTTC
>TRBJ1-1|many|TRBV28|TRBD1
CASSRQGARATEAFF
TGTGCCAGCAGTCGACAGGGGGCTAGGGCCACTGAAGCTTTCTTT
>TRBJ1-2|NA|TRBV19|TRBD1
CASSIVLGQGNYGYTF
TGTGCCAGTAGTATAGTACTGGGACAGGGAAATTATGGCTACACCTTC
>TRBJ2-5|NA|TRBV3-1|TRBD2
CASSPSAGGSLRTQYF
TGTGCCAGCAGCCCCTCAGCGGGAGGGTCCTTGAGGACCCAGTACTTC
>TRBJ1-2|few|TRBV5-6|NA
CASERDNPRGYTF
TGTGCCAGCGAGAGGGACAACCCGAGGGGCTACACCTTC
>TRBJ2-7|few|TRBV7-3|TRBD1
CASKPGQGSYEQYF
TGTGCCAGCAAACCGGGACAGGGATCCTACGAGCAGTACTTC
>TRBJ2-7|NA|TRBV7-3|NA
CASSQDSAGAAYEQYF
TGCGCCAGCAGCCAAGATTCGGCGGGCGCCGCCTACGAGCAGTACTTC
>TRBJ2-5|NA|TRBV20-1|NA
CSARGSRNLTQYF
TGCAGTGCTAGAGGGTCTCGTAATTTGACCCAGTACTTC
>TRBJ2-4|NA|TRBV20-1|TRBD2
CSASSLAGTKNIQYF
TGCAGTGCTAGCTCTCTAGCGGGCACTAAAAACATTCAGTACTTC
>TRBJ2-7|few|TRBV29-1|NA
CSAVEGLSEQYF
TGCAGCGCCGTGGAGGGTTTATCCGAGCAGTACTTC
>TRBJ1-1|NA|TRBV7-9|TRBD1
CAQGQGNTEAFF
TGTGCCCAGGGACAGGGGAACACTGAAGCTTTCTTT
>TRBJ1-2|few|TRBV28|NA
CASLTTEGLGYGYTF
TGTGCCAGCTTGACAACTGAAGGGCTAGGCTATGGCTACACCTTC